Only a few counts were recorded for the clone carrying this T cell receptor (beta chain). Clones were sequenced by immunoSEQ multiplex PCR, and TCRdb holds only the in-frame ones, with some missing. The table includes 35,000 to 40,000 clones, 90% to 95% detected once. V lost 5 bases, J lost 3 bases, and 17 bases lay in between. Germline V gene sequence: CDR1 MNHEY, CDR2 SMNVEV (reference sequence). The CDR3 is made up of 15 amino acids. This entry belongs to a study of graft-versus-host responses after intestinal transplantation. About the study: Following induction with anti-thymocyte globulin, all recipients were given tacrolimus and steroids for 2 to 4 years.

V gene TRBV27 combines with J gene TRBJ2-7, with D possibly being TRBD2 (6 bases). The source is a human patient who received an intestinal transplant, so some T cells may come from the graft donor. Here the sequenced sample was PBMCs, taken 16 days after intestinal transplant. The CDR3 DNA reads as TGTGCCAGCAGTCCCCCGGGACTGCAAAACTACGAGCAGTACTTC. Amino acid sequence: CASSPPGLQNYEQYF.